The 3 T cell receptor beta chains reported below all come from one sample, sequenced in a study of technical replicates of blood from several donors. Libraries were prepared by immunoSEQ multiplex PCR; TCRdb keeps only in-frame clonotypes and omits some of them. The table records around 75,000 clones, 90% to 95% of them present only once. Source material: T cells isolated from PBMCs. Receptors originate from a human donor in good health.

This chain uses TRBV7-6 with TRBJ2-7, with 10 bases matching TRBD2. CDR3 length equals 18 residues. CDR1 is SGHVS and CDR2 is FNYEAQ in the germline V gene. The V and J ends lost 3 bases and 6 bases, in that order; junction bases with no gene match: 17. This chain's CDR3 is CASSLQLAGPPQNGEQYF. Here the CDR3 DNA reads TGTGCCAGCAGCTTGCAACTAGCGGGACCCCCACAAAACGGCGAGCAGTACTTC.

V and J are TRBV2 and TRBJ2-1; TRBD1 matches 10 bases. Germline assignment: CDR1 SNHLY and CDR2 FYNNEI. The CDR3 has 16 residues. V dropped 7 bases and J dropped 8; count of bases not matched to a gene: 14. The CDR3 loop reads CASIQRPGQGIDEQFF. The CDR3 nucleotides read TGTGCCAGCATACAAAGACCGGGACAGGGGATCGATGAGCAGTTCTTC.

The chain employs TRBV11-3 and TRBJ2-7; 9 positions match TRBD1. CDR3 size: 15 residues. CDR1 is SGHNT, CDR2 YENEEA, per germline. V trimming: 6 bases; J trimming: 3 bases; junction bases outside the gene matches: 9. CDR3 region: CASSTPGQGFYEQYF. CDR3 DNA sequence: TGTGCCAGCAGTACCCCAGGACAGGGGTTCTACGAGCAGTACTTC.